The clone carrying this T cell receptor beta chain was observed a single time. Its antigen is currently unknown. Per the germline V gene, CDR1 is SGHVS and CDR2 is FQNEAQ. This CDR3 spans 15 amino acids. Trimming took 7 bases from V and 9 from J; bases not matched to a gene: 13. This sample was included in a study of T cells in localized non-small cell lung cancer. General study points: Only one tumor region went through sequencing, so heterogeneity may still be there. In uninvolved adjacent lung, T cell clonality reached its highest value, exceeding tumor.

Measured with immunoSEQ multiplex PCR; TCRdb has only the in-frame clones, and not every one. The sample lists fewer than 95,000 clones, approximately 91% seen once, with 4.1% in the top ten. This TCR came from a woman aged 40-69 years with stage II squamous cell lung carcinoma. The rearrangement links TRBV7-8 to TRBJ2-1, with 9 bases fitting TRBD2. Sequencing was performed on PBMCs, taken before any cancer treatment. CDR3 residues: CASTPRASGTVEQFF. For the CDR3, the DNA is TGTGCCAGCACCCCGAGGGCTAGCGGGACCGTTGAGCAGTTCTTC.